A single sample gave rise to the 19 T cell receptor beta chains below, sequenced in a study of molecular identifiers for immune sequencing clone quantification. TCRdb called the PCR reads again in MiXCR, with one record for every CDR3 protein. This table has about half a million distinct CDR3 sequences, about 25% appearing once. The sequenced sample was naive CD8+ T cells from blood, with Jurkat cell RNA spiked in. The subset here: FACS-sorted CD8+CD4-CCR7+CD45RA+ naive T cells. The receptors were gathered from a human donor in good health. Some libraries in this study had Jurkat cell RNA spiked in.

This clonotype was seen at least ten times. V is TRBV28 and J is TRBJ2-2, with 10 bases that match TRBD1. The CDR3 consists of 15 residues. CDR1 and CDR2 (germline): MDHEN, SYDVKM. V shed 6 bases and J 1 base; nucleotides not matched to a gene: 2. The CDR3 reads CASRGDRGNTGELFF. In DNA form, the CDR3 reads TGTGCCAGCAGGGGGGACAGGGGGAACACCGGGGAGCTGTTTTTT. The full variable domain, with the rest looked up from reference TRBV28 and TRBJ2-2, is DVKVTQSSRYLVKRTGEKVFLECVQDMDHENMFWYRQDPGLGLRLIYFSYDVKMKEKGDIPEGYSVSREKKERFSLILESASTNQTSMYLCASRGDRGNTGELFFGEGSRLTVL.

This clonotype was seen only a few times. The J gene is TRBJ2-2, the V gene TRBV7-8; D possibly corresponds to TRBD2 (5 bases). Per the germline V gene, CDR1 is SGHVS and CDR2 is FQNEAQ. The V end was cut by 3 bases, the J end by 2 bases, with 16 bases between. CDR3 length: 17 amino acids. In nucleotides, the CDR3 is TGTGCCAGCAGCTTCGGGGTCACGAGAGGCAACACCGGGGAGCTGTTTTTT. Translating it yields CASSFGVTRGNTGELFF.

The CDR3 DNA reads as TGTGCCAGCAGCTTACTAGTTTACCAAGGAGAGACCCAGTACTTC. It yields the protein CASSLLVYQGETQYF. The V call is TRBV12-3 or TRBV12-4, the J call TRBJ2-5; perhaps TRBD2 as D (5 bases). CDR3 length: 15 amino acids. Deletions cut 6 bases from V and 4 bases from J, with 18 bases between.

On this clonotype: A read error is possible here, since a much larger clone lies one base away. The rearrangement links TRBV7-9 to TRBJ1-1; the D is unclear. The V gene's germline CDR1 is SEHNR and CDR2 FQNEAQ (reference sequence). Trimming took off 5 bases at V and 1 base at J, with 23 bases between the two ends. The CDR3 runs to 18 residues. CDR3 nucleotide sequence: TGTGCCAGCAGCCGGTTATTCCAGCCTTTGGATAAGAACACTGAAGCTTTCTTT. It translates to CASSRLFQPLDKNTEAFF. Together with reference TRBV7-9 and TRBJ1-1, the CDR3 gives the full variable domain: DTGVSQNPRHKITKRGQNVTFRCDPISEHNRLYWYRQTLGQGPEFLTYFQNEAQLEKSRLLSDRFSAERPKGSFSTLEIQRTEQGDSAMYLCASSRLFQPLDKNTEAFFGQGTRLTVV.

For this clonotype: With a much larger clone just one base away, this may be a read error. The V call is TRBV28, the J call TRBJ2-3; 15 nucleotides align to TRBD2. Trimming at V came to 2 bases and at J to 2 bases, leaving 2 bases not matched to a gene. CDR1 MDHEN and CDR2 SYDVKM come from the germline V gene. The CDR3 spans 17 residues. The CDR3 nucleotides read TGTGCCAGCAGTTTAGGGACTAGCGGGAGGCCCACAGATACGCAGTATTTT. Its translation is CASSLGTSGRPTDTQYF.

This chain links TRBV7-9 with TRBJ2-2; D could derive from TRBD1 or TRBD2 (6 bases each). Trimming pared 3 bases from V and 3 bases from J, leaving 14 bases between. Germline CDR1 reads SEHNR; CDR2 reads FQNEAQ (reference sequence). The length of the CDR3 is 16 residues. CDR3 residues: CASSLQEGGYTGELFF. The CDR3 nucleotides are TGTGCCAGCAGCTTGCAAGAAGGGGGGTACACCGGGGAGCTGTTTTTT.

The chain combines TRBV24-1 with TRBJ1-4; the D gene is possibly TRBD1 (5 bases). Trimming removed 2 bases from V and 6 bases from J, with 9 bases in between. The germline V gene encodes CDR1 KGHDR and CDR2 SFDVKD. The CDR3 totals 14 residues. Here the CDR3 reads CATSDSRQYEKLFF. The CDR3 region has the DNA TGTGCCACCAGTGATTCCCGACAGTATGAAAAACTGTTTTTT.

This clonotype was detected a few times. The chain recombines TRBV3-1 with TRBJ2-3; D unresolved. Germline loops: CDR1 LGHDT, CDR2 YNNKEL (reference sequence). Between the trimmed V and J ends, which lost 0 bases and 2 bases, there was a span of 9 bases. This CDR3 comprises 15 residues. The DNA of the CDR3 is TGTGCCAGCAGCCAAGACGGTCGGTCCACAGATACGCAGTATTTT. Protein sequence: CASSQDGRSTDTQYF.

This clonotype has just a few counts. This rearrangement joins TRBV7-9 to TRBJ1-6, with 8 nucleotides matching TRBD1. V gave up 4 bases and J gave up 10 bases; unmatched junction bases: 3. Per the germline V gene, CDR1 is SEHNR and CDR2 is FQNEAQ (reference sequence). This CDR3 is built from 13 residues. The CDR3 loop is CASSSGGHSPLHF. In DNA form, the CDR3 reads TGTGCCAGCAGCTCAGGGGGCCACTCACCCCTCCACTTT.

This clonotype was observed a handful of times. The rearrangement links TRBV7-3 to TRBJ2-1; D possibly corresponds to TRBD1 (7 bases). Germline assignment: CDR1 SGHTA and CDR2 FQGTGA. The CDR3 is made up of 17 amino acids. Trimming took off 4 bases at V and 1 base at J, with 17 bases between the two ends. The CDR3 region has the DNA TGTGCCAGCAGCTCTGCGGGGACAGACTTTTCCTACAATGAGCAGTTCTTC. This codes for CASSSAGTDFSYNEQFF. Based on the CDR3 plus reference TRBV7-3 and TRBJ2-1, the full variable domain is GAGVSQTPSNKVTEKGKYVELRCDPISGHTALYWYRQSLGQGPEFLIYFQGTGAADDSGLPNDRFFAVRPEGSVSTLKIQRTERGDSAVYLCASSSAGTDFSYNEQFFGPGTRLTVL.

The chain is built from TRBV6-2 or TRBV6-3 and TRBJ2-3, with 9 bases matching TRBD2. Germline CDR1 is MNHEY and CDR2 is SVGEGT. The junction had 3 bases not matched to a gene; V was cut back by 2 bases and J by 0 bases. The CDR3 runs to 16 residues. The CDR3 DNA sequence: TGTGCCAGCAGTTACCTAGCGGGAACGAGCACAGATACGCAGTATTTT. Translated, it gives CASSYLAGTSTDTQYF.

This chain links TRBV14 with TRBJ2-7, with D possibly matching TRBD2 (5 bases). The CDR3 is 13 residues long. In germline, CDR1 is SGHDN, CDR2 FVKESK. V gave up 4 bases and J gave up 3 bases, with 10 bases separating them. CDR3 DNA: TGTGCCAGCAGCCCCCACGCGGGCTACGAGCAGTACTTC. Its protein product is CASSPHAGYEQYF.

The chain couples TRBV4-3 to TRBJ2-1; unclear D gene. The CDR3 contains 17 residues. Germline V gene lookup returns CDR1 LGHNA and CDR2 YSLEER. Trimming removed 0 bases from V and 2 bases from J, with 14 bases in between. CDR3 protein: CASSQDFRTGTYNEQFF. The CDR3 DNA follows: TGCGCCAGCAGCCAAGATTTTCGGACGGGTACCTACAATGAGCAGTTCTTC.

The gene calls are TRBV1 and TRBJ2-3; the table's D call of TRBD2 was not tested on the DNA. TRBV1 is an annotated pseudogene. The CDR3 is 20 amino acids. The CDR3 sequence: CTSSQDRRLARGPCTDTQYF. As DNA, the CDR3 is TGCACCAGCAGCCAAGACAGGAGACTAGCGCGGGGGCCTTGCACAGATACGCAGTATTTT.

This clonotype turned up a few times. Here the CDR3 reads CASSVGTGGSTDTQYF. For the CDR3, the DNA is TGTGCCAGCAGCGTCGGGACAGGGGGATCGACAGATACGCAGTATTTT. The chain uses TRBV9 and TRBJ2-3, with TRBD1 matching 11 bases. This CDR3 spans 16 amino acids. V was clipped by 2 bases and J by 3 bases; unmatched bases: 5. CDR1 and CDR2 from the germline V gene are SGDLS and YYNGEE.

The chain couples TRBV27 to TRBJ2-2, with D uncertain. The CDR3 contains 14 residues. Between the trimmed V and J ends, which lost 2 bases and 3 bases, there was a span of 7 bases. CDR1 is MNHEY, CDR2 SMNVEV, per germline (reference sequence). Here the CDR3 reads CASSLTGHTGELFF. The CDR3, as DNA: TGTGCCAGCAGTTTAACCGGGCACACCGGGGAGCTGTTTTTT.

The V and J genes are TRBV13 and TRBJ1-1, with D maybe TRBD1 (6 bases). This CDR3 is built from 15 residues. CDR1 PRHDT and CDR2 FYEKMQ come from the germline V gene (reference sequence). Trimming took 3 bases from V and 5 from J, leaving 16 bases between them. The DNA of the CDR3 is TGTGCCAGCAGCTTCTCGGGCTGGGGACAAACTGAAGCTTTCTTT. Translation gives CASSFSGWGQTEAFF.

This clonotype appeared a few times. This sequence joins TRBV6-5 and TRBJ2-3; 12 bases fit TRBD2. Germline CDR1 and CDR2: MNHEY and SVGAGI. This CDR3 is 17 amino acids long. The V segment lost 1 base and the J segment 3 bases; nucleotides outside the gene matches: 5. The CDR3 sequence is CASSYLTSGSGTDTQYF. CDR3 nucleotide sequence: TGTGCCAGCAGTTACTTGACTAGCGGGAGCGGTACAGATACGCAGTATTTT.

This clonotype was found a few times. This chain links TRBV27 with TRBJ2-7; TRBD2 aligns across 9 bases. CDR3 size: 15 residues. V shed 3 bases, J shed 4 bases, and the junction held 7 bases outside the gene matches. Germline CDR1 and CDR2: MNHEY and SMNVEV (reference sequence). The CDR3 sequence: CASSLSGTSWYEQYF. The CDR3 DNA sequence: TGTGCCAGCAGTTTGTCCGGGACTAGCTGGTACGAGCAGTACTTC.